This T cell receptor (beta chain) is drawn from a study of OX40 agonist ivuxolimab in advanced cancers. About the study: Ivuxolimab, which is an agonistic anti-OX40 (CD134) antibody, was administered to the patients. Dose-escalation patients had hepatocellular carcinoma, melanoma, renal cell or head and neck cancer.

Clones were read by immunoSEQ multiplex PCR, and TCRdb kept only the in-frame ones, dropping some. The table includes about 45,000 clones, 70% to 90% detected once. For this clone: Antigen specificity is unknown.

Findings and limits, study-wide: Among expanded peripheral T cells, antigen specificity went undetermined.

Here the sequenced sample was CD4+ or CD8+ T cells sorted from blood, taken in a trial of the OX40 agonist ivuxolimab. This clonotype was sampled from an adult with an advanced solid tumor such as melanoma, head and neck, liver or kidney cancer.

The CDR3 loop is CASSLGAGVSSDTQYF. CDR3 nucleotide sequence: TGTGCCAGCAGCTTAGGAGCGGGAGTAAGTTCAGATACGCAGTATTTT. The chain couples TRBV7-8 to TRBJ2-3; 8 bases agree with TRBD2. CDR3 size: 16 residues. Germline CDR1 reads SGHVS; CDR2 reads FQNEAQ. The J segment lost 4 bases and the V segment lost 1 base, leaving 7 bases of the junction unmatched.